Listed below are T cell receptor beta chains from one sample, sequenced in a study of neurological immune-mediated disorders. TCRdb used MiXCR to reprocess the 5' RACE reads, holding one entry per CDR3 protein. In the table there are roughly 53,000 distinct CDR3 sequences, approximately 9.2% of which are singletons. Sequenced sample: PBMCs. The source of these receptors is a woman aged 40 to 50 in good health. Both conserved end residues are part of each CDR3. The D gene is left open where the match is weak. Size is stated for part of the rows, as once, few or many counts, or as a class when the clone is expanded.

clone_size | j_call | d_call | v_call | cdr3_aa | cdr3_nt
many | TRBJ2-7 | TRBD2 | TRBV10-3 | CATESGGLYEQYF | TGTGCCACGGAGTCGGGAGGGTTATACGAGCAGTACTTC
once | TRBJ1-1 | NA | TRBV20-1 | CSASMGGTGNTEDFF | TGCAGTGCTAGCATGGGAGGAACAGGGAACACTGAAGATTTCTTT
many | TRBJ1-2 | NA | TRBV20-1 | CSASGGIQGDYGYTF | TGCAGTGCTAGCGGGGGGATTCAAGGGGACTATGGCTACACCTTC
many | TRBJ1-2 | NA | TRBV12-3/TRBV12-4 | CASSSTDRLSGYTF | TGTGCCAGCAGTTCTACGGACCGTCTCAGTGGCTACACCTTC
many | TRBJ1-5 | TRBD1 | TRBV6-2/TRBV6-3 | CASTRDSSAQPQHF | TGTGCCAGCACCAGGGACAGTAGCGCCCAGCCCCAGCATTTT
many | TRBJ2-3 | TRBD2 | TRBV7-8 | CASSRLADASTDTQYF | TGTGCCAGCAGCCGACTAGCGGATGCTAGCACAGATACGCAGTATTTT
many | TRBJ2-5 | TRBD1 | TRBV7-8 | CASSSGGTGGMETQYF | TGTGCCAGCAGCTCCGGAGGGACAGGGGGAATGGAGACCCAGTACTTC
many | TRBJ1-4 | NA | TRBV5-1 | CASSLFQRSEKLFF | TGCGCCAGCAGCTTGTTCCAACGGAGCGAAAAACTGTTTTTT
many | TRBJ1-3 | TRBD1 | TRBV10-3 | CVISGSGGIISGNTIYF | TGTGTCATCAGTGGTTCAGGGGGAATTATCTCTGGAAACACCATATATTTT
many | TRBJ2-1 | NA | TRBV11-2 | CASSSLRVKRGYYNEQFF | TGTGCCAGCAGCTCGTTACGGGTAAAGCGCGGGTACTACAATGAGCAGTTCTTC
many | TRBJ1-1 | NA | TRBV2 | CASTLATEAFF | TGTGCCAGCACGCTCGCGACTGAAGCTTTCTTT
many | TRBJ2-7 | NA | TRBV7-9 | CASSLAQWAGSSYEQYF | TGTGCCAGCAGCTTGGCCCAATGGGCAGGGAGCTCCTACGAGCAGTACTTC
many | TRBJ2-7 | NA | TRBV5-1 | CASSLGAGYEQYF | TGCGCCAGCAGCTTGGGAGCGGGTTACGAGCAGTACTTC
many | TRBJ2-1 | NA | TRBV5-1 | CASSKGYDTFF | TGCGCCAGCAGCAAAGGATATGACACGTTCTTC
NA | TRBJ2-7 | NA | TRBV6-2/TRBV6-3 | CASSRQLSEQYF | TGTGCCAGCAGCCGACAGTTGTCGGAGCAGTACTTC
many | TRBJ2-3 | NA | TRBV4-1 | CASSQGPFRRDTSTDTQYF | TGCGCCAGCAGCCAAGGCCCTTTCCGCCGGGACACCAGCACAGATACGCAGTATTTT
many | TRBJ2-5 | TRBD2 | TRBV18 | CASSPPLGTSGTQETQYF | TGTGCCAGCTCACCACCGTTGGGTACTAGCGGAACCCAAGAGACCCAGTACTTC
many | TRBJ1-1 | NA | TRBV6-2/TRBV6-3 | CASGQLNTEAFF | TGTGCCAGCGGCCAGTTGAACACTGAAGCTTTCTTT
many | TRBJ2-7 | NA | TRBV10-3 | CATGAQGHSGYEQYF | TGTGCCACCGGCGCGCAGGGGCACTCGGGGTACGAGCAGTACTTC
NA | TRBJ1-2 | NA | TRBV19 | CASTSENYGYTF | TGTGCCAGTACTTCAGAGAACTATGGCTACACCTTC
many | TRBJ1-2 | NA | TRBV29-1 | CSVQHVGSGGYTF | TGCAGCGTACAACACGTGGGCTCGGGTGGCTACACCTTC
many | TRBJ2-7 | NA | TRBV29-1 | CSVEGKGRTQYF | TGCAGCGTTGAAGGTAAAGGACGAACGCAGTACTTC
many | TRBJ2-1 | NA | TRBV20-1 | CSASLRTASYNEQFF | TGCAGTGCCTCTTTAAGGACGGCCTCCTACAATGAGCAGTTCTTC
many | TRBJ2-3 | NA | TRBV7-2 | CASSPGSMDTQYF | TGTGCCAGCAGCCCGGGGAGTATGGATACGCAGTATTTT
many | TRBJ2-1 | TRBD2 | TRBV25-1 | CASSELGREEVNEQFF | TGTGCCAGCAGTGAATTGGGTCGGGAGGAGGTCAATGAGCAGTTCTTC
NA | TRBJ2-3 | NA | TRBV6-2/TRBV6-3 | CASSPRVGGDTQYF | TGTGCCAGCAGCCCCCGGGTAGGAGGCGATACGCAGTATTTT
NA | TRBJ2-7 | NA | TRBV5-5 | CASSFSADSYEQYF | TGTGCCAGCAGCTTTTCAGCTGACTCCTACGAGCAGTACTTC
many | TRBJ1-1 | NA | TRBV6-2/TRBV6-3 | CASSPGDTEAFF | TGTGCCAGCAGCCCCGGGGACACTGAAGCTTTCTTT
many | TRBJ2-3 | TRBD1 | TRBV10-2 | CASGGQGWTDTQYF | TGCGCCAGCGGCGGACAGGGGTGGACAGATACGCAGTATTTT
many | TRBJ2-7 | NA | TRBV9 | CASRGEVGRDSYEQYF | TGTGCCAGCAGGGGGGAGGTGGGCAGAGATTCCTACGAGCAGTACTTC
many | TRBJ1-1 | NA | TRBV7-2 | CASGPYSTEAFF | TGTGCCAGCGGTCCCTATAGCACTGAAGCTTTCTTT
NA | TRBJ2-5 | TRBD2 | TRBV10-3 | CAISLSTSGGQETQYF | TGTGCCATCAGTCTGTCGACTAGCGGAGGCCAAGAGACCCAGTACTTC
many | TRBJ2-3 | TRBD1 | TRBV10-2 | CASWSGQLSTDTQYF | TGCGCCAGCTGGTCGGGACAGCTTAGCACAGATACGCAGTATTTT
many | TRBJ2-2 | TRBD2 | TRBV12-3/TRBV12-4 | CASSLLGGTGELFF | TGTGCCAGCAGTTTGCTCGGGGGGACCGGGGAGCTGTTTTTT
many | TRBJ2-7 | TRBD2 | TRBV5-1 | CASSLTAGGPTEQYF | TGCGCCAGCAGCTTGACGGCGGGAGGGCCTACCGAGCAGTACTTC
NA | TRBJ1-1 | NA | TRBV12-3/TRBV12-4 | CASNLPGIGNTEAFF | TGTGCCAGCAACCTCCCAGGGATCGGGAACACTGAAGCTTTCTTT
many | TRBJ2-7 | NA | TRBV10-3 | CAIMSGNSSYEQYF | TGTGCCATCATGAGCGGAAATAGCTCCTACGAGCAGTACTTC
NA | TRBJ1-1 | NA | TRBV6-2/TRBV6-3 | CASSYSRNTEAFF | TGTGCCAGCAGTTACTCGAGGAACACTGAAGCTTTCTTT
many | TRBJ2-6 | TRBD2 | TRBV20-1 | CSAGTSGVLYGANVLTF | TGCAGTGCCGGGACTAGCGGGGTATTATATGGGGCCAACGTCCTGACTTTC
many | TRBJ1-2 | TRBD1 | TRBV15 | CATGLGGSGYGYTF | TGTGCCACCGGGTTAGGGGGCTCCGGCTATGGCTACACCTTC
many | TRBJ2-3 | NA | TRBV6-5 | CASMSGGTDTQYF | TGTGCCAGCATGTCAGGCGGCACAGATACGCAGTATTTT
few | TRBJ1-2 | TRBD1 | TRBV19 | CASSITGTGHGYTF | TGTGCCAGTAGTATAACCGGGACAGGGCATGGCTACACCTTC
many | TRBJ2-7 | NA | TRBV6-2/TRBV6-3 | CASSSPRRGTGEQYF | TGTGCCAGCAGTTCTCCTCGACGCGGGACCGGCGAGCAGTACTTC
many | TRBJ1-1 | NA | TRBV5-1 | CASRPGWNTEAFF | TGCGCCAGCAGACCGGGGTGGAACACTGAAGCTTTCTTT
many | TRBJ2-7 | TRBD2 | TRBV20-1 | CSARDAGSGGASEQYF | TGCAGTGCTAGAGATGCGGGTAGCGGGGGGGCCTCCGAGCAGTACTTC
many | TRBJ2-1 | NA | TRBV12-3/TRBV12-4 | CASSLRTGSYNEQFF | TGTGCCAGCAGTTTACGAACAGGCTCCTACAATGAGCAGTTCTTC
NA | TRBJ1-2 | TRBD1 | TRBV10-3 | CAISESVQGDGYGYTF | TGTGCCATCAGTGAGTCGGTACAGGGGGATGGCTATGGCTACACCTTC
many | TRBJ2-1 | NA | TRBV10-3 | CATQSQGSNEQFF | TGTGCCACCCAAAGTCAGGGAAGCAATGAGCAGTTCTTC
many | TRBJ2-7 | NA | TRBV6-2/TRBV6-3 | CASSYTSYRERYF | TGTGCCAGCAGTTACACAAGCTACAGGGAGAGGTACTTC
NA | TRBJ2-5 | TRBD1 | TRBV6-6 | CASSEDRGLGETQYF | TGTGCCAGCAGTGAAGACAGGGGGCTAGGAGAGACCCAGTACTTC
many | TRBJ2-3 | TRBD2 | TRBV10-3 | CAISGPSGASTDTQYF | TGTGCCATCAGTGGGCCTAGCGGGGCAAGCACAGATACGCAGTATTTT
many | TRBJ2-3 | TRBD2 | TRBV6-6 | CIPGLATDTQYF | TGTATACCGGGACTAGCGACAGATACGCAGTATTTT
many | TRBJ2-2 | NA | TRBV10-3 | CAISETSGGAATGELFF | TGTGCCATCAGTGAGACGTCGGGTGGGGCAGCCACCGGGGAGCTGTTTTTT
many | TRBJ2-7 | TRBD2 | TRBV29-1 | CSAELLGLAGGPVEQYF | TGCAGCGCCGAACTCCTGGGACTAGCGGGGGGTCCGGTCGAGCAGTACTTC
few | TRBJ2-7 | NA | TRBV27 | CASSLSADRRQYF | TGTGCCAGCAGTTTATCGGCGGACAGACGTCAGTACTTC